The rows below give T cell receptor beta chains drawn from one sample of a study of T cell repertoires in cytomegalovirus infection. TCRdb reprocessed the reads with MiXCR, giving one entry per CDR3 protein. The sample gives 630,000 or so distinct CDR3 sequences, roughly a quarter of which show up once; less than 10% is in the top ten. What was sequenced was CD8+ T cells from PBMCs. The receptors stem from a human donor in good health (CMV status not recorded). Some clones in this sample may be carry-over from other donors' samples. The conserved cysteine and the conserved F or W are not part of the CDR3 here.

j_call: TRBJ2-6
cdr3_length: 16
v_call: TRBV27
cdr3_aa: ASSLYGGPGSGANVLT

j_call: TRBJ2-3
cdr3_length: 13
v_call: TRBV28
cdr3_aa: ASTDTGMPTDTQY

j_call: TRBJ1-1
cdr3_length: 12
v_call: TRBV27
cdr3_aa: ASSLQGGHTEAF

j_call: TRBJ1-3
cdr3_length: 14
v_call: TRBV7-2
cdr3_aa: ASSFDRFSPDYTIY

j_call: TRBJ2-3
cdr3_length: 13
v_call: TRBV28
cdr3_aa: ASRATGGRTDTQY

j_call: TRBJ1-1
cdr3_length: 13
v_call: TRBV19
cdr3_aa: ASSSLSHGNTEAF

j_call: TRBJ1-1
cdr3_length: 12
v_call: TRBV6-5
cdr3_aa: ASQPYRGETEAF

j_call: TRBJ2-2
cdr3_length: 13
v_call: TRBV10-3
cdr3_aa: AISPGGSNTGELF

j_call: TRBJ1-1
cdr3_length: 12
v_call: TRBV5-5
cdr3_aa: ASSLVPGTDQAF

j_call: TRBJ1-3
cdr3_length: 16
v_call: TRBV7-9
cdr3_aa: ASSLLQRSDSFENTIY

j_call: TRBJ2-1
cdr3_length: 14
v_call: TRBV11-2
cdr3_aa: ASSPHWAGGSEEQF

j_call: TRBJ2-6
cdr3_length: 17
v_call: TRBV9
cdr3_aa: ASSVGSLGQWAGANVLT

j_call: TRBJ2-7
cdr3_length: 10
v_call: TRBV6-1
cdr3_aa: ASSPPRTEQY

j_call: TRBJ2-3
cdr3_length: 15
v_call: TRBV28
cdr3_aa: ASSELPGQTSTDTQY

j_call: TRBJ2-7
cdr3_length: 11
v_call: TRBV7-6
cdr3_aa: ASSPGISYEQY